The rows below give T cell receptor beta chains drawn from one sample of a study of blood T cell repertoires in COVID-19. The repertoire was sequenced with immunoSEQ multiplex PCR; TCRdb's copy has only in-frame clones and lacks some. Here the sample spans 200,000 to 300,000 clones, 85% to 90% being singletons. The specimen sequenced was peripheral blood. The receptors were sampled from a middle-aged woman with acute or convalescent COVID-19. CDR3s include the opening cysteine and the closing phenylalanine or tryptophan. A D gene is named only where the DNA matches it firmly. A row's size may be missing; if present it is once, few, many or a size class.

-,TRBJ1-2,TRBV29-1,-,CSAKEGSLSNYGYTF,TGCAGCGCCAAAGAGGGCAGCCTCTCTAACTATGGCTACACCTTC
once,TRBJ1-4,TRBV28,TRBD1,CASSPTGQGNEKLFF,TGTGCCAGCAGTCCGACGGGACAGGGCAATGAAAAACTGTTTTTT
-,TRBJ1-1,TRBV24-1,-,CATSVRDGVRAEAFF,TGTGCCACCAGTGTTCGGGATGGGGTGCGCGCTGAAGCTTTCTTT
few,TRBJ1-2,TRBV27,TRBD1,CASSDTGGANYGYTF,TGTGCCAGCAGTGACACAGGGGGAGCTAACTATGGCTACACCTTC
-,TRBJ1-6,TRBV18,-,CASSPTGGSNSPLHF,TGTGCCAGCTCGCCGACGGGGGGTTCCAATTCACCCCTCCACTTT
-,TRBJ2-5,TRBV2,-,CASGTRVETQYF,TGTGCCAGCGGTACGAGGGTGGAGACCCAGTACTTC
-,TRBJ2-3,TRBV5-5,TRBD2,CASTPSGAGDTQYF,TGTGCCAGCACCCCTAGCGGGGCGGGAGATACGCAGTATTTT
-,TRBJ1-5,TRBV3-1/TRBV3-2,-,CASSQDSGRNQPQHF,TGTGCCAGCAGCCAAGATAGCGGCAGGAATCAGCCCCAGCATTTT
-,TRBJ1-6,TRBV3-1/TRBV3-2,-,CASSQGGNSPLHF,TGTGCCAGCAGCCAAGGAGGGAATTCACCCCTCCACTTT
-,TRBJ2-2,TRBV6-1,TRBD2,CASSELAGGPRDTGELFF,TGTGCCAGCAGTGAACTAGCGGGGGGCCCCAGAGACACCGGGGAGCTGTTTTTT
-,TRBJ2-5,TRBV5-1,-,CASRDPLGGRETQYF,TGCGCCAGCAGGGACCCTCTCGGGGGTCGCGAGACCCAGTACTTC
-,TRBJ2-3,TRBV10-3,TRBD1,CAIKRTGRGGDTDTQYF,TGTGCCATCAAGAGGACAGGGAGAGGGGGAGACACAGATACGCAGTATTTT
once,TRBJ1-2,TRBV25-1,-,CASSTGGGYGYTF,TGTGCCAGCAGTACGGGGGGCGGCTATGGCTACACCTTC
-,TRBJ1-1,TRBV2,TRBD1,CASSEDRGSTEAFF,TGTGCCAGCAGTGAAGACAGGGGATCCACTGAAGCTTTCTTT
-,TRBJ1-2,TRBV3-1/TRBV3-2,TRBD1,CASSQGSGQGVGYTF,TGTGCCAGCAGCCAAGGGTCGGGACAGGGCGTCGGCTACACCTTC
-,TRBJ1-2,TRBV7-2,-,CATGTLFGIGYTF,TGTGCTACAGGGACCTTATTCGGTATCGGCTACACCTTC
-,TRBJ2-1,TRBV15,TRBD1,CATSRQVGTEYNEQFF,TGTGCCACCAGCAGGCAAGTGGGGACAGAGTACAATGAGCAGTTCTTC
once,TRBJ2-5,TRBV12-2,-,CASRLGLAGGPLQETQYF,TGTGCAAGTCGCTTAGGCCTTGCGGGGGGCCCTTTGCAAGAGACCCAGTACTTC
-,TRBJ2-3,TRBV5-1,-,CASSYETYTDTQYF,TGCGCCAGCAGCTACGAGACTTACACAGATACGCAGTATTTT
few,TRBJ1-4,TRBV10-1,TRBD1,CASSESSGTGEKLFF,TGCGCCAGCAGTGAGTCGAGTGGGACAGGCGAAAAACTGTTTTTT
-,TRBJ1-2,TRBV28,-,CASSLFGGGGYTF,TGTGCCAGCAGTTTATTTGGGGGGGGCGGCTACACCTTC
-,TRBJ2-2,TRBV7-7,-,CASSLAGGLGGELFF,TGTGCCAGCAGCTTAGCGGGGGGGCTCGGCGGGGAGCTGTTTTTT
-,TRBJ2-3,TRBV15,-,CATSALHPPRNPDTQYF,TGTGCCACCAGCGCGTTACACCCCCCCAGGAATCCAGATACGCAGTATTTT
few,TRBJ1-1,TRBV18,-,CASSPVGEGNTEAFF,TGTGCCAGCTCACCAGTCGGGGAGGGGAACACTGAAGCTTTCTTT
-,TRBJ2-1,TRBV24-1,TRBD2,CATAAGGRNEQFF,TGTGCCACCGCGGCGGGGGGGCGCAATGAGCAGTTCTTC
-,TRBJ1-3,TRBV9,-,CASSAGQTSGNTIYF,TGTGCCAGCAGCGCCGGACAGACCTCTGGAAACACCATATATTTT
-,TRBJ1-4,TRBV5-1,TRBD1,CASSPPDREEKLFF,TGCGCCAGCAGCCCACCGGACAGGGAGGAAAAACTGTTTTTT
once,TRBJ1-2,TRBV7-3,TRBD1,CASSLATGQGYGYTF,TGTGCCAGCAGCTTAGCTACGGGACAGGGCTATGGCTACACCTTC
few,TRBJ2-3,TRBV24-1,TRBD2,CATSDRSFGRGGADTQYF,TGTGCCACCAGTGATAGGTCGTTCGGGCGGGGGGGCGCAGATACGCAGTATTTT
-,TRBJ2-5,TRBV4-1,-,CASSQEQVALQETQYF,TGCGCCAGCAGCCAGGAACAGGTTGCCCTTCAAGAGACCCAGTACTTC
-,TRBJ2-3,TRBV19,-,CASSIGPRTASTDTQYF,TGTGCCAGTAGTATAGGCCCAAGGACAGCTAGCACAGATACGCAGTATTTT
-,TRBJ1-2,TRBV19,-,CASTSWGGAEGYTF,TGTGCCAGTACCTCCTGGGGGGGCGCCGAGGGCTACACCTTC
-,TRBJ2-5,TRBV2,-,CASSSRDLGEAQYF,TGTGCCAGCAGTTCCCGGGACCTGGGGGAGGCCCAGTACTTC
-,TRBJ1-1,TRBV10-3,-,CAISKTGFDTEAFF,TGTGCCATCAGCAAGACAGGTTTTGACACTGAAGCTTTCTTT
-,TRBJ1-5,TRBV19,TRBD1,CASSSDRVNQPQHF,TGTGCCAGTAGTAGCGACAGGGTTAATCAGCCCCAGCATTTT
once,TRBJ1-3,TRBV4-1,-,CASSQFQGLLSSGNTIYF,TGCGCCAGCAGCCAATTTCAGGGGCTCCTAAGCTCTGGAAACACCATATATTTT
-,TRBJ1-2,TRBV6-6,TRBD1,CASSPTIFGQGPRANYGYTF,TGTGCCAGCAGTCCTACCATCTTTGGACAGGGGCCCCGAGCTAACTATGGCTACACCTTC
-,TRBJ2-5,TRBV30,TRBD2,CAWSVQLAGGKTQYF,TGTGCCTGGAGTGTACAACTAGCGGGCGGTAAGACCCAGTACTTC
-,TRBJ1-6,TRBV2,TRBD1,CASSLQGSSYNSPLHF,TGTGCCAGCAGTTTACAGGGGAGCTCCTATAATTCACCCCTCCACTTT
-,TRBJ2-3,TRBV11-2,-,CASSKAGTRSTDTQYF,TGTGCCAGCAGCAAAGCGGGCACTAGAAGCACAGATACGCAGTATTTT
-,TRBJ2-6,TRBV9,-,CASSVAGSGANVLTF,TGTGCCAGCAGCGTAGCGGGATCTGGGGCCAACGTCCTGACTTTC
once,TRBJ1-5,TRBV12-3/TRBV12-4,-,CASSFLRQPQHF,TGTGCCAGCAGTTTCCTTCGTCAGCCCCAGCATTTT
-,TRBJ1-2,TRBV5-1,-,CASSPRDNLNYGYTF,TGCGCCAGCAGCCCCCGGGACAACTTAAACTATGGCTACACCTTC
-,TRBJ2-3,TRBV9,TRBD2,CASSDSGEADTQYF,TGTGCCAGCAGCGACAGCGGGGAGGCAGATACGCAGTATTTT
-,TRBJ1-5,TRBV12-5,TRBD1,CASGTGNSNQPQHF,TGTGCTAGTGGGACAGGGAATAGCAATCAGCCCCAGCATTTT
-,TRBJ1-2,TRBV14,-,CASSQYPGQGYTF,TGTGCCAGCAGCCAGTACCCAGGGCAGGGCTACACCTTC
-,TRBJ1-4,TRBV29-1,-,CSAGEGPNEKLFF,TGCAGCGCTGGAGAGGGCCCTAATGAAAAACTGTTTTTT
-,TRBJ1-1,TRBV29-1,-,CSVVRETEAFF,TGCAGCGTTGTACGGGAAACTGAAGCTTTCTTT
-,TRBJ1-1,TRBV11-2,-,CASSSRILEAFF,TGTGCCAGCAGCTCACGAATACTCGAAGCTTTCTTT